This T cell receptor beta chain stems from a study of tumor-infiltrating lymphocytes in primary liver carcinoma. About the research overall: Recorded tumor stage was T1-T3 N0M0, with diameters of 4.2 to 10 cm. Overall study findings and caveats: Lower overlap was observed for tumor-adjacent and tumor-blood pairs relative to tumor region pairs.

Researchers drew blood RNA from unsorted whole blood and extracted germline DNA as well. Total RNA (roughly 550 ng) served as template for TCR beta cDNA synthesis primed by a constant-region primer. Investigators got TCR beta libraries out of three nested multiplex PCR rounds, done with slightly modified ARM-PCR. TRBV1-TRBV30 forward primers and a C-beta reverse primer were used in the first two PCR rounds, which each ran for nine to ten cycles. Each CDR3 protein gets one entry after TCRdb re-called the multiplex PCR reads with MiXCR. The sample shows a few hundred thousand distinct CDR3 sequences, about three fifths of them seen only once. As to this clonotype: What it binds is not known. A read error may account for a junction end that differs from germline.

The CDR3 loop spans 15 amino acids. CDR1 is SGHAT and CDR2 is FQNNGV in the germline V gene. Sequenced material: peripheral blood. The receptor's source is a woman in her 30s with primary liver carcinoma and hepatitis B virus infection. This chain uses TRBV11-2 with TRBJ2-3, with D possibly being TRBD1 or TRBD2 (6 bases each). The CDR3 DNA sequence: TGTGCCAGCAGCATAGGCGGTAGGGGGGAGGATACACAGTATTTT. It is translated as CASSIGGRGEDTQYF.